The 16 T cell receptor beta chains in this list originate from one sample, sequenced in a study of OX40 agonist ivuxolimab in advanced cancers. Assay used: immunoSEQ multiplex PCR; TCRdb lists only in-frame clones, some missing. The table lists fewer than 110,000 clones, under 95% of them singletons. The sequencing here drew on CD4+ or CD8+ T cells sorted from blood, taken in a trial of the OX40 agonist ivuxolimab. The source of these receptors is an adult with an advanced solid tumor such as melanoma, head and neck, liver or kidney cancer.

The chain joins TRBV27 to TRBJ1-1; 9 bases line up with TRBD1. The ends lost 5 bases at V and 1 base at J; junction bases unmatched: 8. The CDR3 sequence is 16 residues long. CDR1 MNHEY and CDR2 SMNVEV come from the germline V gene (reference sequence). The CDR3: CASSPATGGTNTEAFF. In DNA, the CDR3 is TGTGCCAGCAGTCCCGCGACAGGGGGGACGAACACTGAAGCTTTCTTT.

The chain couples TRBV18 to TRBJ2-3; D remains unclear. Germline V gene sequence: CDR1 KGHSH, CDR2 LQKENI. This CDR3 is built from 12 residues. The V end lost 0 bases, the J end lost 7 bases, and 5 bases lay between the germline ends. CDR3 DNA sequence: TGTGCCAGCTCACCACCCGCCTATACGCAGTATTTT. Translation: CASSPPAYTQYF.

The genes are TRBV5-1 and TRBJ1-2, with D hard to call. Germline-derived CDR1 and CDR2 are SGHRS and YFSETQ. Trimming took off 0 bases at V and 8 bases at J, with 14 bases between the two ends. CDR3 size: 14 residues. The chain's CDR3 is CASSLVVGASGYTF. DNA of the CDR3: TGCGCCAGCAGCTTGGTCGTCGGCGCGTCCGGCTACACCTTC.

V and J are TRBV7-2 and TRBJ2-7; D tentatively reads TRBD1 or TRBD2 (6 bases each). The CDR3 is 15 amino acids. In germline, CDR1 is SGHTA, CDR2 FQGNSA. With 5 bases removed from V and 4 bases from J, the gap between germline ends came to 18 bases. CDR3 amino acids: CASSPRRGALYEQYF. For the CDR3, the DNA is TGTGCCAGCAGCCCCCGTAGGGGGGCCCTGTACGAGCAGTACTTC.

In this sample, this clone turned up once. The J gene is TRBJ1-2, the V gene TRBV2, with D unresolved. Germline V lookup: CDR1 SNHLY, CDR2 FYNNEI. Trimming shortened V by 9 bases and J by 4 bases, and 21 bases separated the two germline ends. This CDR3 spans 15 amino acids. The CDR3 is CARGGLGGEAYGYTF. As DNA, the CDR3 is TGTGCCAGAGGCGGTTTGGGCGGAGAAGCCTATGGCTACACCTTC.

This clone was detected once. The chain uses TRBV7-9 and TRBJ2-7; a weak D match, TRBD2 (6 bases). This CDR3 contains 12 residues. V lost 4 bases to trimming and J lost 7 bases, with 11 bases between them. Germline loops: CDR1 SEHNR, CDR2 FQNEAQ (reference sequence). The CDR3 region is CASSSEAGEQYF. The CDR3 DNA is TGTGCCAGCAGCTCCGAAGCGGGTGAGCAGTACTTC. The full variable domain, completed using reference TRBV7-9 and TRBJ2-7, is DTGVSQNPRHKITKRGQNVTFRCDPISEHNRLYWYRQTLGQGPEFLTYFQNEAQLEKSRLLSDRFSAERPKGSFSTLEIQRTEQGDSAMYLCASSSEAGEQYFGPGTRLTVT.

The V gene is TRBV5-1, the J gene TRBJ1-1, with no clear D. The CDR3 spans 15 residues. Germline loops: CDR1 SGHRS, CDR2 YFSETQ. V was shortened by 0 bases and J by 4 bases, with 13 bases between the two germline ends. CDR3 nucleotides: TGCGCCAGCAGCTTGGAAGGACGATTGGGCACTGAAGCTTTCTTT. This codes for CASSLEGRLGTEAFF.

This chain links TRBV11-2 with TRBJ2-7; D is possibly TRBD1 or TRBD2 (5 bases each). Trimming took 3 bases from V and 4 from J, leaving 25 bases between them. CDR3 size: 18 residues. Germline V lookup: CDR1 SGHAT, CDR2 FQNNGV. The CDR3: CASSFLRGTGPIAYEQYF. The CDR3 DNA reads TGTGCCAGCAGCTTCCTCCGGGGAACGGGACCCATCGCGTACGAGCAGTACTTC.

With respect to this clone: Sequence at one end of the junction differs from germline and may be a read error. This rearrangement joins TRBV7-7 to TRBJ2-1; D is possibly TRBD2 (5 bases). The CDR3 totals 15 residues. Per germline, CDR1 SSHAT and CDR2 FNYEAQ (reference sequence). CDR3 sequence reads: CASSPVSGSYNEQFF. In nucleotides, the CDR3 is TGTGCTAGCAGCCCCGTTTCGGGGTCCTACAATGAGCAGTTCTTC.

CDR3 amino acids: CASSLDGFAYGYTF. CDR3 nucleotides: TGTGCCAGCAGCTTAGACGGATTTGCCTATGGCTACACCTTC. The rearrangement links TRBV7-2 to TRBJ1-2; unclear D gene. V was shortened by 1 base and J by 4 bases, with 10 bases between the two germline ends. CDR1 and CDR2 from the germline V gene are SGHTA and FQGNSA. The CDR3 length is 14 residues.

CDR3 bases: TGTGCCAGCAGCTTAGTTCTGGGGATATTAGCTGAAGCTTTCTTT. It yields the protein CASSLVLGILAEAFF. The chain links TRBV7-2 to TRBJ1-1; D gene ambiguous. Germline lookup yields CDR1 SGHTA and CDR2 FQGNSA. The CDR3 is made up of 15 amino acids. V was trimmed by 1 base and J by 6 bases, leaving 15 bases between them.

CDR3 loop: CASSVRGQGYYGYTF. In DNA form, the CDR3 reads TGTGCCAGCAGCGTCCGGGGACAGGGGTACTATGGCTACACCTTC. The V and J genes are TRBV9 and TRBJ1-2; the match to TRBD1 covers 10 bases. The CDR3 runs to 15 residues. Germline V CDR1 and CDR2: SGDLS, YYNGEE. The V segment lost 2 bases and the J segment 3 bases; nucleotides outside the gene matches: 4.

V is TRBV25-1 and J is TRBJ2-3; 8 nucleotides agree with TRBD2. J gave up 5 bases and V 4 bases, and 8 bases lay outside the gene matches. Germline CDR1 and CDR2: MGHDK and SYGVNS. The CDR3 contains 15 residues. The CDR3 sequence is CASSGSGSALDTQYF. In DNA, the CDR3 is TGTGCCAGCAGTGGAAGCGGGAGCGCTCTAGATACGCAGTATTTT.

J is TRBJ2-5 and V is TRBV11-2; 8 bases match TRBD2. V was clipped by 3 bases and J by 2 bases; unmatched bases: 5. Germline CDR1 reads SGHAT; CDR2 reads FQNNGV. CDR3 length equals 15 residues. Here the CDR3 reads CASSFGGRTQETQYF. The DNA of the CDR3 is TGTGCCAGCAGCTTCGGCGGGAGGACGCAAGAGACCCAGTACTTC.

This CDR3 is CASRGDSAGADTQYF. CDR3 DNA: TGTGCCAGTAGGGGAGACTCCGCGGGCGCAGATACGCAGTATTTT. V and J are TRBV19 and TRBJ2-3, with D possibly being TRBD2 (5 bases). V dropped 6 bases and J dropped 4 bases, with 17 bases sitting between them. The CDR3 length is 15 residues. The germline CDR1 and CDR2 sequences are LNHDA and SQIVND (reference sequence).

The DNA for the CDR3 is TGTGCCATCTCCTTGCAGGGGATGGGCACAGATACGCAGTATTTT. It encodes CAISLQGMGTDTQYF. V gene TRBV6-1 combines with J gene TRBJ2-3; the D gene is possibly TRBD1 (6 bases). The V end lost 10 bases, the J end lost 1 base, and 18 bases lay between the germline ends. The CDR3 length is 15 residues. Germline values: CDR1 MNHNS, CDR2 SASEGT.